This section outlines one T cell receptor (beta chain) sequence together with its context. The data derive from a study of blood T cell repertoires in COVID-19. Residents of approximately 25 US areas, aged roughly 18 to 95 years, made up the participants. Using immunoSEQ multiplex PCR, the repertoire was profiled, and TCRdb retains in-frame clones only, with some absent. Here the sample spans about 310,000 clones, about 89% being singletons. CDR1 LNHDA and CDR2 SQIVND come from the germline V gene (reference sequence). V dropped 3 bases and J dropped 0; count of bases not matched to a gene: 5. The CDR3 runs to 16 residues.

Source material: PBMCs or T cells enriched from blood (not recorded which). This TCR was sampled from a woman aged 40 to 50 who had recovered from COVID-19. This chain joins TRBV19 and TRBJ2-4; 7 nucleotides align to TRBD1. The CDR3 region is CASSIWGQQAKNIQYF. The CDR3 DNA reads TGTGCCAGTAGTATTTGGGGACAGCAAGCCAAAAACATTCAGTACTTC.